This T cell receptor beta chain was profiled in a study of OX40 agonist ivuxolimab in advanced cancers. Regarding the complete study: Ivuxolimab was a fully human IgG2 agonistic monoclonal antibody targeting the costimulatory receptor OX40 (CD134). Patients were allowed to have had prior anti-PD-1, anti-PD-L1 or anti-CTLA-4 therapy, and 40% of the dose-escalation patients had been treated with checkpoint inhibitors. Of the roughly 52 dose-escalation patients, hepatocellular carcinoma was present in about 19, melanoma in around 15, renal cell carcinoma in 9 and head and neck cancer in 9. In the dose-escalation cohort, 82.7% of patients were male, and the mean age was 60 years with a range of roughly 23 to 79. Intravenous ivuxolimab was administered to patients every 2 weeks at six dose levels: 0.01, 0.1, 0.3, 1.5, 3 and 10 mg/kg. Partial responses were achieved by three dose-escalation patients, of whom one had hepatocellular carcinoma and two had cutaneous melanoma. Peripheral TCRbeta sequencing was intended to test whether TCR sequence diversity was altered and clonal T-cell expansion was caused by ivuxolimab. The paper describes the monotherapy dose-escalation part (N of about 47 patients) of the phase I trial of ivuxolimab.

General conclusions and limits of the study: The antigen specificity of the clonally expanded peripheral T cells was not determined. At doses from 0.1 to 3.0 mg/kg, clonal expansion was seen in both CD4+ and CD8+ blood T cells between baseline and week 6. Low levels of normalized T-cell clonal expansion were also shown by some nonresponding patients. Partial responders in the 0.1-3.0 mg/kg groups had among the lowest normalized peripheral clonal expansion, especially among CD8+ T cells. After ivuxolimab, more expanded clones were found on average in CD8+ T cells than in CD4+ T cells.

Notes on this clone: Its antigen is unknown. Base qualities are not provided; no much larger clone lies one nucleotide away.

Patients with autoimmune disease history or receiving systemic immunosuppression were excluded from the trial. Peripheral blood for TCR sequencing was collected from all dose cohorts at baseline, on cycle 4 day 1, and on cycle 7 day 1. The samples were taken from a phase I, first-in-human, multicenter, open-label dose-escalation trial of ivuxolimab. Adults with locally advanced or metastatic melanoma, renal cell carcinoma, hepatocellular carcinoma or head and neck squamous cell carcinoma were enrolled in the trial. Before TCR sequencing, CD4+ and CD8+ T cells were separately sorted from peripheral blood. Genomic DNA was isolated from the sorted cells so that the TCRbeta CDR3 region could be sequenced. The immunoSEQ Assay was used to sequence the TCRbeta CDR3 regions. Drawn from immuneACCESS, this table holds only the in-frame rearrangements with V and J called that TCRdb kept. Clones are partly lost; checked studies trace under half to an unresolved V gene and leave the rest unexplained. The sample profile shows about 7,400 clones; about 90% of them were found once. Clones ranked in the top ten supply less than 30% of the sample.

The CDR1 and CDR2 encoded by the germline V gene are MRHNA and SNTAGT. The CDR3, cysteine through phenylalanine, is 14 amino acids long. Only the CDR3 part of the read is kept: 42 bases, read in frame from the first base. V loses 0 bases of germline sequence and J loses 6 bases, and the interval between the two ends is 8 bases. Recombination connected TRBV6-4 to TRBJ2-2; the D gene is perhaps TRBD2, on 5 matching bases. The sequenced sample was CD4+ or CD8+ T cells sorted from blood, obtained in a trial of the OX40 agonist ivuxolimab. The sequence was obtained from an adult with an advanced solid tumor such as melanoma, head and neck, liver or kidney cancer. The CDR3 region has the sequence CASSDSGSSGELFF. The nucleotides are TGTGCCAGCAGTGACTCGGGGAGCTCCGGGGAGCTGTTTTTT.